This T cell receptor beta chain was identified during a study of shared clonotypes between healthy human individuals. The CDR3 is made up of 16 amino acids. V lost 3 bases, J lost 4 bases, and 11 bases stayed unmatched. Per the germline V gene, CDR1 is SGDLS and CDR2 is YYNGEE. Generated by immunoSEQ multiplex PCR, the TCRdb table keeps only in-frame clones and is missing some. The sample yields roughly 2,300,000 clones, around 90% seen once. V usage is TRBV9 and J usage is TRBJ1-2; 8 bases agree with TRBD1. Sequencing was performed on naive CD4+ T cells from PBMCs. Subset: CD45RA+ positively selected. This clonotype was obtained from a man between 18 and 29 years old in good health. Some clones in this sample may be carry-over from other donors' samples. The CDR3 DNA reads as TGTGCCAGCAGCGAGGGGACAGGCGGAGGGGGCTATGGCTACACCTTC. This sequence encodes CASSEGTGGGGYGYTF.